The sample holds a few counts of the clone carrying this T cell receptor (beta chain). As yet, its antigen is unknown. Amplification yielded TCR beta CDR3 regions, with RNA transcripts as the source. The primer set for the first-round RT-PCR of the TCR CDR3 was HTBI. In TCRdb, the multiplex PCR reads were re-called with MiXCR into one record per CDR3 protein. The table records approximately 150,000 distinct CDR3 sequences, around 8.9% of them present only once. Criteria for exclusion of patients were uncontrolled infection, other autoimmune disease, pregnancy or lactation. This sample was included in a study of T cells in Graves' hyperthyroidism and ophthalmopathy. Study conclusions and caveats: Ophthalmopathy onset followed model prediction by a median about six months. Most clonotypes that expanded in the thyroid above 0.001 also showed up in blood.

This receptor was identified in a woman between 18 and 29 years old with Graves' hyperthyroidism that later progressed to Graves' ophthalmopathy. The sample consisted of blood.

CDR3: CATSSSKDTYNEQFF. The CDR3 DNA sequence: TGTGCCACCAGCAGCTCCAAGGACACATACAATGAGCAGTTCTTC. The chain couples TRBV15 to TRBJ2-1, with D possibly TRBD1 on 5 matching bases. Trimming shortened V by 3 bases and J by 4 bases, and 13 bases separated the two germline ends. Germline V lookup: CDR1 LNHNV, CDR2 YYDKDF (reference sequence). This CDR3 has 15 residues.